The 10 T cell receptor beta chains listed next were all sequenced from one sample in a study of T-cell reconstitution after alpha-beta-depleted transplantation in children. Unique molecular identifiers were used in preparing the TCRbeta library. Via MiXCR, TCRdb re-called the PCR reads, giving one row per CDR3 protein. In the table there are fewer than 750,000 distinct CDR3 sequences, more than 20% of which are singletons. This specimen consisted of PBMCs, obtained before TCRalphabeta/CD19-depleted stem cell transplant. These receptor sequences come from a boy younger than two with Wiskott-Aldrich syndrome, due to receive a stem cell transplant.

The chain employs TRBV12-3 or TRBV12-4 and TRBJ2-5; D unresolved. This CDR3 has 13 residues. V shed 2 bases and J shed 5 bases, with 9 bases lying between them. CDR3 coding DNA: TGTGCCAGCAGTTTACCGGGCCTGGAGACCCAGTACTTC. Translated: CASSLPGLETQYF.

The genes are TRBV12-1 and TRBJ2-1; the D call TRBD2 from the table was never checked on the DNA. TRBV12-1 is listed as a pseudogene. The CDR3 is 17 residues long. The CDR3 sequence: CASSSSTFSGRRHEQFF. CDR3 DNA sequence: TGTGCCAGCAGCTCTAGTACGTTTAGCGGGAGGCGGCATGAGCAGTTCTTC.

In the case of this clonotype: This likely comes from a read error, as the CDR3 has no conserved phenylalanine or tryptophan at its end. This chain uses TRBV5-1 with TRBJ2-1; 8 nucleotides line up with TRBD2. CDR3 length: 15 residues. The trim removed 2 bases at V and 1 base at J, leaving 2 bases unmatched. CDR1 and CDR2 from the germline V gene are SGHRS and YFSETQ. The CDR3 sequence is CASSLLAESYNEQFY. The CDR3 DNA is TGCGCCAGCAGCTTACTAGCGGAGTCCTACAATGAGCAGTTCTAC.

The chain combines TRBV7-9 with TRBJ1-5; TRBD1 is a possible D gene (5 bases). V was clipped by 4 bases and J by 7 bases, with 14 bases between them. The germline V gene has CDR1 SEHNR and CDR2 FQNEAQ (reference sequence). The CDR3 extends over 14 amino acids. The CDR3 reads CASSSGPNGQPQHF. DNA of the CDR3: TGTGCCAGCAGCTCGGGACCCAATGGGCAGCCCCAGCATTTT.

CDR3 DNA: TGTGCCTGGAATCGGGGCGGGTTTCCCTACGAGCAGTACTTC. Its protein is CAWNRGGFPYEQYF. V usage is TRBV30 and J usage is TRBJ2-7, with D possibly called TRBD1 or TRBD2 (5 bases each). V was clipped by 4 bases and J by 2 bases, with 15 bases between them. CDR3 length equals 14 residues. Germline lookup yields CDR1 GTSNPN and CDR2 SVGIG (reference sequence). Full variable domain (rest looked up from reference TRBV30 and TRBJ2-7): SQTIHQWPATLVQPVGSPLSLECTVEGTSNPNLYWYRQAAGRGLQLLFYSVGIGQISSEVPQNLSASRPQDRQFILSSKKLLLSDSGFYLCAWNRGGFPYEQYFGPGTRLTVT.

This clonotype was counted only a few times. The chain is built from TRBV10-3 and TRBJ2-5; D is ambiguous. CDR3 length equals 15 residues. Deletions cut 5 bases from V and 4 bases from J, with 17 bases between. Germline assignment: CDR1 ENHRY and CDR2 SYGVKD. DNA for the CDR3: TGTGCCATCAGTATGTCGGGTGGAGTCCGAGAGACCCAGTACTTC. Amino acids: CAISMSGGVRETQYF.

J is TRBJ2-7 and V is TRBV7-9; 8 bases are shared with TRBD1. J lost 5 bases, V lost 0 bases, and 3 bases had no gene match. The CDR3 extends over 14 amino acids. The germline gives CDR1 SEHNR, CDR2 FQNEAQ (reference sequence). The CDR3 loop is CASSLATGADEQYF. The DNA of the CDR3 is TGTGCCAGCAGCTTAGCGACAGGGGCGGACGAGCAGTACTTC.

This clonotype was seen only a few times. V gene TRBV4-1 combines with J gene TRBJ2-5; 9 nucleotides line up with TRBD1. CDR3 size: 17 residues. V shed 2 bases, J shed 1 base, and the junction held 8 bases outside the gene matches. Germline V CDR1 and CDR2: MGHRA, YSYEKL. The CDR3 loop reads CASSQLGQGTIQETQYF. The CDR3 coding sequence is TGCGCCAGCAGCCAACTGGGACAGGGAACCATCCAAGAGACCCAGTACTTC.

This rearrangement joins TRBV12-3 or TRBV12-4 to TRBJ2-2; the D gene is possibly TRBD1 (6 bases). Between the trimmed V and J ends, which lost 2 bases and 7 bases, there was a span of 11 bases. The CDR3 length is 14 residues. CDR3 residues: CASSLHRASGELFF. For the CDR3, the DNA is TGTGCCAGCAGTTTACACAGGGCGAGCGGGGAGCTGTTTTTT.

The chain employs TRBV5-1 and TRBJ2-7; perhaps TRBD2 as D (5 bases). With 2 bases removed from V and 3 bases from J, the gap between germline ends came to 15 bases. Germline CDR1 SGHRS, CDR2 YFSETQ. CDR3 length: 15 amino acids. CDR3: CASSFGDRENYEQYF. The DNA of the CDR3 is TGCGCCAGCAGCTTCGGGGATCGTGAAAACTACGAGCAGTACTTC.